Below are 29 T cell receptor beta chains sequenced from a single sample in a study of blood T cell repertoires in COVID-19. Sequencing used immunoSEQ multiplex PCR; TCRdb keeps in-frame clones, though not all of them. The table includes 95,000 to 150,000 clones, roughly 90% detected once. What was sequenced was peripheral blood. The origin of the receptors is a man aged 50 to 59 with acute or convalescent COVID-19.

V is TRBV6-5 and J is TRBJ1-5, with 7 bases fitting TRBD1. Per the germline V gene, CDR1 is MNHEY and CDR2 is SVGAGI. V shed 4 bases and J 0 bases; nucleotides not matched to a gene: 6. This CDR3 comprises 16 residues. As DNA, the CDR3 is TGTGCCAGCAGTTCTGGACAGGCAATTAGCAATCAGCCCCAGCATTTT. Its translation: CASSSGQAISNQPQHF.

The chain has TRBV7-2 and TRBJ2-5; 10 bases map to TRBD2. The CDR3 runs 16 residues. V lost 2 bases and J lost 4; bases outside the gene matches: 7. Germline V gene lookup returns CDR1 SGHTA and CDR2 FQGNSA. CDR3: CASSLYASGSSETQYF. The CDR3 nucleotides are TGTGCCAGCAGCTTATATGCTAGCGGGAGCTCAGAGACCCAGTACTTC.

This clone was detected a few times. The J gene is TRBJ2-7, the V gene TRBV3-1 (or the pseudogene TRBV3-2); D is undetermined. Per germline, CDR1 LGHDT and CDR2 YNNKEL (reference sequence). V was cut by 5 bases and J by 3 bases, with 5 bases left in between. The CDR3 spans 11 residues. CDR3 sequence reads: CASSSSYEQYF. The CDR3 coding sequence is TGTGCCAGCAGCTCGAGCTACGAGCAGTACTTC.

This chain connects TRBV7-6 to TRBJ1-2; D perhaps matches TRBD1 (6 bases). The CDR3 runs 19 residues. Trimming removed 2 bases at V and 2 bases at J, with 24 bases between. Germline V gene lookup returns CDR1 SGHVS and CDR2 FNYEAQ. CDR3 residues: CASSLFPSPAGAKNYGYTF. CDR3 nucleotides: TGTGCCAGCAGCTTATTCCCCTCGCCCGCGGGGGCTAAGAACTATGGCTACACCTTC.

This chain links TRBV27 with TRBJ2-3; D possibly corresponds to TRBD2 (6 bases). The length of the CDR3 is 16 residues. V dropped 8 bases and J dropped 0 bases, with 18 bases sitting between them. The germline gives CDR1 MNHEY, CDR2 SMNVEV (reference sequence). The CDR3 DNA reads as TGTGCCAGCTCGTCCGTAACGGGAGTGAGCACAGATACGCAGTATTTT. Amino acids: CASSSVTGVSTDTQYF.

This rearrangement joins TRBV7-7 to TRBJ2-5; 10 nucleotides agree with TRBD1. Germline V CDR1 and CDR2: SSHAT, FNYEAQ (reference sequence). The CDR3 is made up of 15 amino acids. V lost 3 bases, J lost 3 bases, and 4 bases stayed unmatched. CDR3 sequence (DNA): TGTGCCAGCAGCTTTAGGACAGGGGGAAAAGAGACCCAGTACTTC. This encodes CASSFRTGGKETQYF.

This CDR3 is CASDASGNNEQFF. CDR3 coding DNA: TGTGCCAGTGATGCTAGCGGCAACAATGAGCAGTTCTTC. The chain links TRBV19 to TRBJ2-1; 7 nucleotides agree with TRBD2. Unmatched junction bases numbered 6, after V lost 8 bases and J lost 5 bases. CDR1 is LNHDA, CDR2 SQIVND, per germline (reference sequence). The CDR3 contains 13 residues.

The rearrangement links TRBV19 to TRBJ1-5; 7 bases map to TRBD1. V shed 5 bases, J shed 4 bases, and the junction held 8 bases outside the gene matches. This CDR3 region has 15 residues. Germline assignment: CDR1 LNHDA and CDR2 SQIVND (reference sequence). The CDR3 coding sequence is TGTGCCAGTAGTGGCGGGACAGCCTTTAATCAGCCCCAGCATTTT. It is translated as CASSGGTAFNQPQHF.

The rearrangement uses TRBV9 and TRBJ2-1; the match to TRBD2 covers 7 bases. The V gene end was trimmed by 2 bases and the J gene end by 0 bases; junction bases not matched to a gene: 5. This CDR3 is built from 16 residues. From germline, CDR1 is SGDLS and CDR2 YYNGEE. CDR3 DNA sequence: TGTGCCAGCAGCGTGAGGGAGGGCTACTCCTACAATGAGCAGTTCTTC. It codes for CASSVREGYSYNEQFF.

V gene TRBV4-3 combines with J gene TRBJ1-1; 7 bases align to TRBD1. The CDR3 is made up of 13 amino acids. Trimming cost V 4 bases and J 4 bases; bases outside gene matches: 3. From germline, CDR1 is LGHNA and CDR2 YSLEER. The CDR3 DNA sequence: TGCGCCAGCAGCCTAGACAGGGTCACTGAAGCTTTCTTT. The encoded protein is CASSLDRVTEAFF.

The V and J genes are TRBV24-1 and TRBJ2-1; 10 bases line up with TRBD2. The V gene's germline CDR1 is KGHDR and CDR2 SFDVKD. The CDR3 is made up of 18 amino acids. Unmatched junction bases numbered 10, after V lost 4 bases and J lost 2 bases. The CDR3 coding sequence is TGTGCCACCAGTGACGGACTAGGACTAGCGGTCCCCTACAATGAGCAGTTCTTC. This translates into CATSDGLGLAVPYNEQFF.

The V call is TRBV5-6, the J call TRBJ1-2, with 8 nucleotides matching TRBD1. Losses at the gene ends were 6 bases for V and 3 bases for J; bases not matched to a gene: 4. The CDR3 covers 13 residues. CDR1 and CDR2 (germline): SGHDT, YYEEEE. DNA of the CDR3: TGTGCCAGCACCCAGGGACAGGACTATGGCTACACCTTC. This sequence encodes CASTQGQDYGYTF.

J is TRBJ1-2 and V is TRBV30; no clear D. The CDR3 runs to 11 residues. V gave up 3 bases and J gave up 2 bases, with 4 bases separating them. The germline V gene has CDR1 GTSNPN and CDR2 SVGIG (reference sequence). In DNA form, the CDR3 reads TGTGCCTGGAGAGAGAACTATGGCTACACCTTC. Amino acid sequence: CAWRENYGYTF.

CDR3 DNA sequence: TGTGCCAGCAGTGCGGCCCAGACAGTACCCCCGTCCAAGCAGTTCTTC. Amino acids: CASSAAQTVPPSKQFF. The genes are TRBV6-4 and TRBJ2-1, with D perhaps matching TRBD1 (5 bases). CDR3 length: 16 amino acids. Germline loops: CDR1 MRHNA, CDR2 SNTAGT. V gave up 4 bases and J gave up 11 bases, with 24 bases separating them.

The sample holds one count of this clone. The V and J genes are TRBV6-5 and TRBJ2-5, with a tentative D call TRBD2 (6 bases). This CDR3 is 14 amino acids long. The V and J ends lost 6 bases and 7 bases respectively, with 18 bases between them. Germline CDR1 and CDR2: MNHEY and SVGAGI. This CDR3 is CASRKGLSRLTQYF. Written as DNA, the CDR3 is TGTGCCAGCAGAAAGGGACTGTCAAGATTGACCCAGTACTTC.

The chain is built from TRBV5-8 and TRBJ1-3, with D uncertain. The CDR3 is made up of 14 amino acids. CDR1 SGHTS and CDR2 YDEGEE come from the germline V gene. V was shortened by 1 base and J by 2 bases, with 7 bases between the two germline ends. CDR3 bases: TGTGCCAGCAGCTTGAGAGGGCCTGGAAACACCATATATTTT. It codes for CASSLRGPGNTIYF.

The chain uses TRBV7-9 and TRBJ1-4; D not certain. This CDR3 spans 11 amino acids. Germline loops: CDR1 SEHNR, CDR2 FQNEAQ (reference sequence). The V and J ends lost 3 bases and 8 bases respectively, with 4 bases between them. DNA of the CDR3: TGTGCCAGCAGCTTTCAGGAAAAACTGTTTTTT. This codes for CASSFQEKLFF.

The chain employs TRBV2 and TRBJ2-7; D is ambiguous. The CDR3 loop spans 12 amino acids. Germline V gives CDR1 SNHLY, CDR2 FYNNEI. The ends were cut back, 7 bases at V and 0 bases at J, with 7 bases in the middle. Here the CDR3 reads CASTESSYEQYF. The CDR3, as DNA: TGTGCCAGCACCGAGAGCTCCTACGAGCAGTACTTC.

The chain has TRBV15 and TRBJ1-5; D may be TRBD1 (5 bases). The V end was cut by 0 bases, the J end by 7 bases, with 22 bases between. CDR3 size: 18 residues. The V gene's germline CDR1 is LNHNV and CDR2 YYDKDF (reference sequence). The CDR3 DNA reads TGTGCCACCAGCAGAGATTGGAGCGGGGGGGGATTGGAGCAGCCCCAGCATTTT. It encodes CATSRDWSGGGLEQPQHF.

The chain employs TRBV6-7 and TRBJ2-4, with D possibly TRBD2 on 5 matching bases. TRBV6-7 is an ORF for which the function is uncertain. Trimming cost V 5 bases and J 4 bases, with 12 bases left between them. The CDR3 has 14 amino acids. In DNA, the CDR3 is TGTGCCAGCAGTCCGCGAGGGAGAAAAAACATTCAGTACTTC. This encodes CASSPRGRKNIQYF.

As DNA, the CDR3 is TGTGCCAGTAGTATTCAGGGAGGAGGCAATCAGCCCCAGCATTTT. Amino acids: CASSIQGGGNQPQHF. J is TRBJ1-5 and V is TRBV19; tentative D call: TRBD1 (5 bases). The CDR3 covers 15 residues. The V end was cut by 3 bases, the J end by 2 bases, with 11 bases between. In germline, CDR1 is LNHDA, CDR2 SQIVND (reference sequence).

The chain combines TRBV27 with TRBJ2-2, with 9 nucleotides matching TRBD2. Germline V gives CDR1 MNHEY, CDR2 SMNVEV (reference sequence). V was pared by 4 bases and J by 4 bases, with 7 bases of the junction left unmatched. The CDR3 runs 16 residues. CDR3 protein: CASSSPASGITGELFF. CDR3 nucleotide sequence: TGTGCCAGCAGTTCTCCGGCTAGCGGGATCACCGGGGAGCTGTTTTTT.

The rearrangement links TRBV3-1 (or the pseudogene TRBV3-2) to TRBJ1-2; D call uncertain. This CDR3 spans 15 amino acids. CDR1 LGHDT and CDR2 YNNKEL come from the germline V gene (reference sequence). Trimming stripped 1 base from V and 4 bases from J, with 13 bases between. The CDR3 nucleotides are TGTGCCAGCAGCCAAGTGCCCGTAGGAGCCTATGGCTACACCTTC. It translates to CASSQVPVGAYGYTF.

Turning to this clone: Germline is not matched at one junction end, which may reflect a read error. The chain carries TRBV27 and TRBJ2-2; 8 bases map to TRBD1. The CDR3 has 13 residues. The germline V gene encodes CDR1 MNHEY and CDR2 SMNVEV (reference sequence). CDR3 amino acids: CTSRTGFTGELFF. CDR3 coding DNA: TGTACCAGCAGGACAGGGTTCACCGGGGAGCTGTTTTTT.

This rearrangement joins TRBV6-5 to TRBJ2-1, with 13 positions matching TRBD2. Germline V lookup: CDR1 MNHEY, CDR2 SVGAGI. The ends lost 6 bases at V and 9 bases at J; junction bases unmatched: 5. The CDR3 spans 14 residues. This CDR3 is CASRLAGGPGEQFF. The CDR3, as DNA: TGTGCCAGCAGACTAGCGGGAGGGCCGGGTGAGCAGTTCTTC.

This clone was seen a single time. The rearrangement links TRBV19 to TRBJ1-4; 9 bases fit TRBD1. V gave up 4 bases and J gave up 6 bases; unmatched junction bases: 9. The CDR3 is 16 amino acids. Germline loops: CDR1 LNHDA, CDR2 SQIVND (reference sequence). Here the CDR3 DNA reads TGTGCCAGTAGTACCCAAACAGGGGGCGCTTATGAAAAACTGTTTTTT. As protein: CASSTQTGGAYEKLFF.

The chain links TRBV7-2 to TRBJ1-2; the D is unclear. Germline V gene lookup returns CDR1 SGHTA and CDR2 FQGNSA. The V and J ends lost 1 base and 0 bases respectively, with 15 bases between them. The CDR3 has 17 residues. The CDR3 DNA follows: TGTGCCAGCAGCTTAGAGGAAGGACTACTTTCTAACTATGGCTACACCTTC. It is translated as CASSLEEGLLSNYGYTF.

V is TRBV5-1 and J is TRBJ2-1; 12 positions agree with TRBD2. This CDR3 is 17 amino acids long. Per germline, CDR1 SGHRS and CDR2 YFSETQ. V was clipped by 0 bases and J by 8 bases; unmatched bases: 9. The CDR3 DNA reads as TGCGCCAGCAGCTTGGGCCGACTAGCGGGAGCTTATGATGAGCAGTTCTTC. Protein product: CASSLGRLAGAYDEQFF.

The genes are TRBV5-4 and TRBJ2-7; the match to TRBD2 covers 11 bases. The CDR3 is 14 amino acids. Per the germline V gene, CDR1 is SGHNT and CDR2 is YYREEE (reference sequence). J was trimmed by 11 bases and V by 0 bases; bases with no gene match: 7. CDR3 sequence (DNA): TGTGCCAGCAGCTTGGGGACTAGCGGGCGCCAAGAGTACTTC. This sequence encodes CASSLGTSGRQEYF.